This T cell receptor beta chain was identified in a study of CD8 T cells in Susac syndrome. Study context: Blood was drawn from patients with Susac syndrome. At that point, they were therapy-naive, on corticosteroids, or on intravenous immunoglobulin alone.

Reverse transcription of about 0.45 to 1 ug RNA was carried out with random hexamers. TCRdb re-analysed the immunoSEQ multiplex PCR reads in MiXCR, keeping a single row per CDR3 protein. The data show under 150,000 distinct CDR3 sequences, 95% seen once. This clonotype appeared a single time. Germline-derived CDR1 and CDR2 are GTSNPN and SVGIG (reference sequence). The V end was cut by 4 bases, the J end by 0 bases, with 9 bases between. The CDR3 sequence is 13 residues long. This clonotype was obtained from a human donor with Susac syndrome. The J gene is TRBJ1-1, the V gene TRBV30, with D hard to call. The material sequenced was CD4+ T cells from PBMCs. CDR3 DNA sequence: TGTGCCTGGAAAACACAGATGAACACTGAAGCTTTCTTT. This gives the protein CAWKTQMNTEAFF. Variable domain in full (rest from reference TRBV30 and TRBJ1-1): SQTIHQWPATLVQPVGSPLSLECTVEGTSNPNLYWYRQAAGRGLQLLFYSVGIGQISSEVPQNLSASRPQDRQFILSSKKLLLSDSGFYLCAWKTQMNTEAFFGQGTRLTVV.